A selection of T cell receptor beta chains follows, all from one sample in a study of blood T cell repertoires in COVID-19. Libraries were prepared by immunoSEQ multiplex PCR; TCRdb keeps only in-frame clonotypes and omits some of them. This sample has more than 300,000 clones; more than 85% occur once, and the top ten carry approximately 17%. The sequenced sample was PBMCs or T cells enriched from blood (not recorded which). These receptors were taken from a woman younger than 45 who had recovered from COVID-19. Both conserved end residues are part of each CDR3. A D gene is named only where the DNA matches it firmly. Size tells how often a clone was seen (once, few, many) or the class of an expanded clone, and some rows leave it out.

D gene: -
J gene: TRBJ2-5
clone size: once
V gene: TRBV11-2
CDR3 protein: CASSLGAPQETQYF

D gene: TRBD1
J gene: TRBJ1-1
clone size: -
V gene: TRBV4-1
CDR3 protein: CASSLGTGEANTEAFF

D gene: -
J gene: TRBJ2-3
clone size: -
V gene: TRBV11-1
CDR3 protein: CASSFFRQVSADTQYF

D gene: -
J gene: TRBJ1-6
clone size: -
V gene: TRBV5-1
CDR3 protein: CASSLAGVGSPLHF

D gene: TRBD2
J gene: TRBJ2-1
clone size: -
V gene: TRBV2
CDR3 protein: CASRVGLAENNEQFF

D gene: -
J gene: TRBJ1-2
clone size: -
V gene: TRBV21-1
CDR3 protein: CASSKRGDPLRYGYTF

D gene: -
J gene: TRBJ1-3
clone size: -
V gene: TRBV6-5
CDR3 protein: CASSYSQAGNTIYF

D gene: -
J gene: TRBJ2-3
clone size: -
V gene: TRBV7-3
CDR3 protein: CASSLNRGGATDTQYF

D gene: TRBD2
J gene: TRBJ2-3
clone size: -
V gene: TRBV7-6
CDR3 protein: CASSLGVSGGVRDTQYF

D gene: -
J gene: TRBJ2-3
clone size: -
V gene: TRBV18
CDR3 protein: CASSPRDTLTNTQYF

D gene: -
J gene: TRBJ2-3
clone size: -
V gene: TRBV9
CDR3 protein: CASSPGGTQYF

D gene: -
J gene: TRBJ1-2
clone size: -
V gene: TRBV24-1
CDR3 protein: CATSEGHLFYGYTF

D gene: -
J gene: TRBJ2-7
clone size: -
V gene: TRBV10-3
CDR3 protein: CAISERTVKNNYEQYF

D gene: TRBD1
J gene: TRBJ2-6
clone size: once
V gene: TRBV5-1
CDR3 protein: CASSPDGTGFPGANVLTF

D gene: -
J gene: TRBJ2-5
clone size: -
V gene: TRBV11-3
CDR3 protein: CASSLDARDQETQYF

D gene: -
J gene: TRBJ1-1
clone size: -
V gene: TRBV6-5
CDR3 protein: CASAEWESMNTEAFF

D gene: TRBD1
J gene: TRBJ1-6
clone size: -
V gene: TRBV7-9
CDR3 protein: CASSLTGTGISPLHF

D gene: -
J gene: TRBJ1-2
clone size: -
V gene: TRBV28
CDR3 protein: CASSFRDYGYTF

D gene: -
J gene: TRBJ2-3
clone size: -
V gene: TRBV6-2/TRBV6-3
CDR3 protein: CASSWGDSTDTQYF

D gene: -
J gene: TRBJ1-2
clone size: -
V gene: TRBV6-2/TRBV6-3
CDR3 protein: CASSYKLNYGYTF

D gene: -
J gene: TRBJ2-2
clone size: -
V gene: TRBV4-2
CDR3 protein: CASSQDSNFNTGELFF

D gene: TRBD2
J gene: TRBJ2-2
clone size: -
V gene: TRBV9
CDR3 protein: CASSVSGGLGELFF

D gene: TRBD1
J gene: TRBJ1-4
clone size: once
V gene: TRBV28
CDR3 protein: CASSAPGQGDEKLFF

D gene: TRBD1
J gene: TRBJ2-7
clone size: -
V gene: TRBV6-5
CDR3 protein: CASRRTGSLYEQYF

D gene: -
J gene: TRBJ1-1
clone size: -
V gene: TRBV7-9
CDR3 protein: CASSLALGQGNTEAFF

D gene: TRBD2
J gene: TRBJ2-5
clone size: -
V gene: TRBV27
CDR3 protein: CASSPPRRAGFQETQYF

D gene: -
J gene: TRBJ2-5
clone size: -
V gene: TRBV4-3
CDR3 protein: CASSQTGRVETQYF

D gene: -
J gene: TRBJ2-2
clone size: -
V gene: TRBV5-5
CDR3 protein: CASSLAAQATGELFF

D gene: -
J gene: TRBJ1-2
clone size: -
V gene: TRBV28
CDR3 protein: CASSLNLGYGYTF

D gene: TRBD1
J gene: TRBJ2-5
clone size: -
V gene: TRBV18
CDR3 protein: CASSPQGQGETQYF

D gene: -
J gene: TRBJ2-3
clone size: -
V gene: TRBV5-1
CDR3 protein: CASSIIQGTDTQYF

D gene: -
J gene: TRBJ2-2
clone size: -
V gene: TRBV19
CDR3 protein: CASSTGSGELFF

D gene: -
J gene: TRBJ1-5
clone size: -
V gene: TRBV7-2
CDR3 protein: CASSPTPTGQDNQPQHF

D gene: TRBD1
J gene: TRBJ1-2
clone size: few
V gene: TRBV6-5
CDR3 protein: CAGRDRGYGYTF

D gene: -
J gene: TRBJ2-7
clone size: -
V gene: TRBV18
CDR3 protein: CASSPTTNSYEQYF

D gene: -
J gene: TRBJ1-2
clone size: -
V gene: TRBV18
CDR3 protein: CASSPPTGSYGYTF

D gene: TRBD2
J gene: TRBJ2-1
clone size: -
V gene: TRBV7-9
CDR3 protein: CASSFFSGTFNEQFF

D gene: -
J gene: TRBJ1-5
clone size: -
V gene: TRBV28
CDR3 protein: CASSRGGEGSNQPQHF

D gene: -
J gene: TRBJ2-1
clone size: once
V gene: TRBV9
CDR3 protein: CASSDSYNEQFF

D gene: TRBD1
J gene: TRBJ1-6
clone size: -
V gene: TRBV5-3
CDR3 protein: CARSFPFLPYDRERSPLHF

D gene: TRBD2
J gene: TRBJ2-3
clone size: -
V gene: TRBV19
CDR3 protein: CATNSGRERGDTQYF

D gene: TRBD1
J gene: TRBJ2-3
clone size: -
V gene: TRBV28
CDR3 protein: CASSSNDRGLTDTQYF

D gene: -
J gene: TRBJ2-7
clone size: -
V gene: TRBV4-1
CDR3 protein: CASSQPTRGIYEQYF

D gene: -
J gene: TRBJ1-1
clone size: -
V gene: TRBV18
CDR3 protein: CASSPLRDTEAFF

D gene: TRBD2
J gene: TRBJ2-5
clone size: -
V gene: TRBV27
CDR3 protein: CASSSRLAGEGTQYF

D gene: TRBD2
J gene: TRBJ2-7
clone size: once
V gene: TRBV7-2
CDR3 protein: CASSVKTSGGGLKYF

D gene: -
J gene: TRBJ2-5
clone size: -
V gene: TRBV4-3
CDR3 protein: CASSQVRTGPQETQYF

D gene: TRBD1
J gene: TRBJ2-2
clone size: -
V gene: TRBV15
CDR3 protein: CATRFGTGATGELFF

D gene: TRBD2
J gene: TRBJ2-7
clone size: -
V gene: TRBV28
CDR3 protein: CASSFGASGVTYEQYF

D gene: TRBD2
J gene: TRBJ2-2
clone size: -
V gene: TRBV5-4
CDR3 protein: CASSSGLAGDTGELFF

D gene: TRBD2
J gene: TRBJ2-5
clone size: -
V gene: TRBV10-3
CDR3 protein: CAISESASGRAVLETQYF

D gene: -
J gene: TRBJ2-1
clone size: few
V gene: TRBV19
CDR3 protein: CASSPRDTGWDGEQFF

D gene: TRBD1
J gene: TRBJ1-2
clone size: -
V gene: TRBV28
CDR3 protein: CASSGQGLNYGYTF

D gene: -
J gene: TRBJ1-2
clone size: -
V gene: TRBV7-2
CDR3 protein: CASSLPGDGYGYTF